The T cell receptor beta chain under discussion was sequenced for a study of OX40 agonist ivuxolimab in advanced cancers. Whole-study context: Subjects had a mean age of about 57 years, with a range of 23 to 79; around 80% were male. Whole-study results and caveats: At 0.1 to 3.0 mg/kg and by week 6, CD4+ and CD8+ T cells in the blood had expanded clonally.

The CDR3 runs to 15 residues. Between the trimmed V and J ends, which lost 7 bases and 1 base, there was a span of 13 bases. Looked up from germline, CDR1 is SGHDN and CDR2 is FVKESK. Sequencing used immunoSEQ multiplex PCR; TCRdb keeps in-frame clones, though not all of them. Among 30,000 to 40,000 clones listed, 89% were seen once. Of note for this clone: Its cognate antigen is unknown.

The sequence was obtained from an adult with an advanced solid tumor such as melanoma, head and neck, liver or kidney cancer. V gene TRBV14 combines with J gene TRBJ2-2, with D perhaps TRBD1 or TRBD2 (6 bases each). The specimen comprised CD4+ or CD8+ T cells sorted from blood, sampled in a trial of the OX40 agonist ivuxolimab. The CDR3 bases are TGTGCCAGCAAAGGGGGGAACCTGAACACCGGGGAGCTGTTTTTT. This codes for CASKGGNLNTGELFF. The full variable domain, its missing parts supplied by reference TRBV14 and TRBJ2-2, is EAGVTQFPSHSVIEKGQTVTLRCDPISGHDNLYWYRRVMGKEIKFLLHFVKESKQDESGMPNNRFLAERTGGTYSTLKVQPAELEDSGVYFCASKGGNLNTGELFFGEGSRLTVL.